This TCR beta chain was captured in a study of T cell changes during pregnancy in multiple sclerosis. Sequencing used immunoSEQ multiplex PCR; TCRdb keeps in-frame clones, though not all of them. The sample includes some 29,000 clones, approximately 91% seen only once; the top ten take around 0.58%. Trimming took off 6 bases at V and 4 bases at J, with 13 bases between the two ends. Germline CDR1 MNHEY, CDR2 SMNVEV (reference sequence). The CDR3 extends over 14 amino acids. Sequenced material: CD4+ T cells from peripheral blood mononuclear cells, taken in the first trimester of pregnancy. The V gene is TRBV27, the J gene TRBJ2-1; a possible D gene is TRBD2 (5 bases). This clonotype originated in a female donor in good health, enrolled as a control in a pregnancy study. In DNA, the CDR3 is TGTGCCAGCAGCCTGCGGGCAAATTACAATGAGCAGTTCTTC. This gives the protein CASSLRANYNEQFF.